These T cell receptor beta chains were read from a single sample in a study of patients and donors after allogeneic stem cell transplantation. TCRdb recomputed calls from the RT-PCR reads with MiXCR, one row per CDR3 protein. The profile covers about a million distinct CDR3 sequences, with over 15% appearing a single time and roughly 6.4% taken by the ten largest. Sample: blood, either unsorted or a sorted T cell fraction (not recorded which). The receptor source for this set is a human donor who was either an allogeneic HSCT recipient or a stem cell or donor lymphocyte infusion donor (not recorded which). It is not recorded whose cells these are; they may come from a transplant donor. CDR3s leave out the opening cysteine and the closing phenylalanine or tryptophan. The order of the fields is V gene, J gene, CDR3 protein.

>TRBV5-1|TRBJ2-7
ASSSWQGSYEQY
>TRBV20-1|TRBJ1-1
SASAGTEAF
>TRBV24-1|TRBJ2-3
ATSDPRAGGITDTQY
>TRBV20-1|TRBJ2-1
SARYPGRGNEQF
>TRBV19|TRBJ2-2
ASSIVTANTGELF
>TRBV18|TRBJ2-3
ASSDSGVEDTQY
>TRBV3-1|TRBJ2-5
ASSLGSLGIQETQY
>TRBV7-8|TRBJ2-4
ASSRGRLGGKNIQY
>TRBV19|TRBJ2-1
ASSIASGYNEQF
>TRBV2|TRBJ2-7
ASSVGGTSNYEQY
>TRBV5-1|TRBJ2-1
ASSLGTSGSRGEQF
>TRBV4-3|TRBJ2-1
ASSQGQRGSYNEQF
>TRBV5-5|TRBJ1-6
ASSLVIQSSYNSPLH
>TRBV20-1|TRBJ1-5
SASNRAGDNQPQH
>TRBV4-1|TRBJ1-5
ASSQDFYQPQH
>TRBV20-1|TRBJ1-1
SARGTPNTEAF
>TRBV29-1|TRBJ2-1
SVESSGYEQF
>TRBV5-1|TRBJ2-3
ASSSLAEVADTQY
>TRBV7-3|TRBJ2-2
ASSLTASGELF
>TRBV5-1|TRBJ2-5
ASSPGGAETQY
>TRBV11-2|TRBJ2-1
ASSSPWGASTEQF
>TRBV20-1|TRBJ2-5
SASLAGGPQETQY
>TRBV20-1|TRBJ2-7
SASRTSGLYEQY
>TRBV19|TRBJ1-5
ASKGRGERNQPQH
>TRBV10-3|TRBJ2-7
AISEYDGGHGPEQY
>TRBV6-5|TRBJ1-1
ASSYPGGIYTEAF
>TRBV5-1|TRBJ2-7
ASKFTGTSGRGEQY
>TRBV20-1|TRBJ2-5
SGSSGTSRMSETQY
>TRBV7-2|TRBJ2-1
ASSRTSVQDNEQF